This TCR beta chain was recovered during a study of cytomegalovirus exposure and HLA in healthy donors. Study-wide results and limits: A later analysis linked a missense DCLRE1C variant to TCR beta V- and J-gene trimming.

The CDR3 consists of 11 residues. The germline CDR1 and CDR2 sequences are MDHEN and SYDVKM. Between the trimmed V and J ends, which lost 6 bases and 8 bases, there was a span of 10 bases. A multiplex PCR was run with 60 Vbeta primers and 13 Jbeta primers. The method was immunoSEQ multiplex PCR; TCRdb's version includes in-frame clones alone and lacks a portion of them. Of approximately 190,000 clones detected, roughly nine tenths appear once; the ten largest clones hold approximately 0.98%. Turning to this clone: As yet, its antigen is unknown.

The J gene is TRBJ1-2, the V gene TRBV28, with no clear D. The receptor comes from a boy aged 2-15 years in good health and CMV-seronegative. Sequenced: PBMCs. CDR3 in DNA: TGTGCCAGCAGACGAGCTAGAGGCTACACCTTC. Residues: CASRRARGYTF.